These 14 T cell receptor beta chains were sequenced from one sample in a study of shared T cell receptors in the human thymus. Generated by immunoSEQ multiplex PCR, the TCRdb table keeps only in-frame clones and is missing some. The sample contains hundreds of thousands of clones, approximately 90% of which appear only once. The same sample was also studied in work on human thymus T cells.

The sequenced material came from thymocytes. These receptor sequences come from a boy less than two years old with a congenital heart defect.

The chain is built from TRBV4-1 and TRBJ1-5; 9 bases are shared with TRBD1. CDR1 MGHRA and CDR2 YSYEKL come from the germline V gene. CDR3 length: 18 residues. J was trimmed by 1 base and V by 4 bases; bases with no gene match: 11. The CDR3 protein is CASSPGGQGGRSNQPQHF. Here the CDR3 DNA reads TGCGCCAGCAGCCCCGGGGGACAGGGAGGAAGGAGCAATCAGCCCCAGCATTTT.

The V call is TRBV6-1, the J call TRBJ2-7; D is perhaps TRBD1 (6 bases). The CDR3 extends over 14 amino acids. V dropped 6 bases and J dropped 7 bases, with 19 bases sitting between them. From germline, CDR1 is MNHNS and CDR2 SASEGT. The DNA of the CDR3 is TGTGCCAGCAGACAGGGACCCCACGGGGAGGAGCAGTACTTC. This sequence encodes CASRQGPHGEEQYF.

This clone appeared once. This chain connects TRBV7-2 to TRBJ1-5; 8 positions match TRBD1. Germline V gene data show CDR1 as SGHTA and CDR2 as FQGNSA. V gave up 5 bases and J gave up 5 bases; unmatched junction bases: 5. The CDR3 covers 14 residues. The CDR3 protein is CASSRTGRDQPQHF. The DNA of the CDR3 is TGTGCCAGCAGCAGGACAGGGCGGGATCAGCCCCAGCATTTT.

This clone was counted between two and nine times. The chain joins TRBV15 to TRBJ2-2, with TRBD1 matching 10 bases. From germline, CDR1 is LNHNV and CDR2 YYDKDF (reference sequence). The CDR3 covers 16 residues. With V trimmed by 5 bases and J by 7 bases, 10 bases remained unmatched. CDR3 region: CATSGRQGARGGELFF. The CDR3 DNA follows: TGTGCCACCAGCGGCAGACAGGGGGCCCGGGGCGGGGAGCTGTTTTTT.

The rearrangement links TRBV4-1 to TRBJ2-2; TRBD2 matches 7 bases. Germline loops: CDR1 MGHRA, CDR2 YSYEKL. The CDR3 sequence is 15 residues long. With V trimmed by 4 bases and J by 0 bases, 2 bases remained unmatched. CDR3 region: CASSPGLANTGELFF. Written as DNA, the CDR3 is TGCGCCAGCAGCCCCGGACTAGCGAACACCGGGGAGCTGTTTTTT.

The rearrangement joins TRBV9 to TRBJ2-1; D might be TRBD1 (6 bases). V was clipped by 0 bases and J by 0 bases, with 10 bases between them. The CDR3 covers 16 residues. Germline V gives CDR1 SGDLS, CDR2 YYNGEE. The CDR3 here is CASSVDGRGSYNEQFF. CDR3 nucleotides: TGTGCCAGCAGCGTAGATGGCAGGGGCTCCTACAATGAGCAGTTCTTC.

V and J are TRBV6-1 and TRBJ1-4; tentative D call: TRBD1 (5 bases). The germline CDR1 and CDR2 sequences are MNHNS and SASEGT. The germline V and J ends were trimmed by 7 bases and 0 bases, with 9 bases remaining between them. The CDR3 contains 14 residues. The chain's CDR3 is CASNQGTTNEKLFF. DNA of the CDR3: TGTGCCAGCAATCAGGGTACAACTAATGAAAAACTGTTTTTT.

The chain combines TRBV4-2 with TRBJ2-2; 7 nucleotides agree with TRBD2. Germline values: CDR1 LGHNA, CDR2 YNFKEQ. The CDR3 runs to 17 residues. V trimming: 1 base; J trimming: 3 bases; junction bases outside the gene matches: 8. CDR3 amino acids: CASSQAKRDSDTGELFF. As DNA, the CDR3 is TGTGCCAGCAGCCAAGCGAAGCGGGATTCGGACACCGGGGAGCTGTTTTTT.

This clone has a single count. The chain employs TRBV4-3 and TRBJ2-1; possible D gene TRBD1, 5 bases. CDR3 length: 17 residues. V lost 0 bases and J 0 bases, leaving 12 bases between the germline ends. Germline V gene data show CDR1 as LGHNA and CDR2 as YSLEER. In DNA form, the CDR3 reads TGCGCCAGCAGCCAAGAGGCGGCCAGGGACTCCTACAATGAGCAGTTCTTC. It is translated as CASSQEAARDSYNEQFF.

The CDR3 coding sequence is TGTGCCAGCAGCTTTAAGGGCCGTAGCGGGAGGACAGATACGCAGTATTTT. It yields the protein CASSFKGRSGRTDTQYF. This rearrangement joins TRBV7-2 to TRBJ2-3; 10 bases map to TRBD2. The length of the CDR3 is 17 residues. V lost 3 bases and J lost 3; bases outside the gene matches: 9. Germline V gene sequence: CDR1 SGHTA, CDR2 FQGNSA. The variable domain in full, completed from reference TRBV7-2 and TRBJ2-3, reads GAGVSQSPSNKVTEKGKDVELRCDPISGHTALYWYRQSLGQGLEFLIYFQGNSAPDKSGLPSDRFSAERTGGSVSTLTIQRTQQEDSAVYLCASSFKGRSGRTDTQYFGPGTRLTVL.

This clone showed up just once. The chain has TRBV11-3 and TRBJ1-3; 10 positions match TRBD1. There are 15 residues in the CDR3. CDR1 SGHNT and CDR2 YENEEA come from the germline V gene. The junction had 8 bases not matched to a gene; V was cut back by 8 bases and J by 4 bases. The CDR3 loop is CASGSGTGEGNTIYF. CDR3 in DNA: TGTGCCAGCGGCTCCGGGACAGGGGAAGGAAACACCATATATTTT. Full variable domain (outside the CDR3, taken from reference TRBV11-3 and TRBJ1-3): EAGVVQSPRYKIIEKKQPVAFWCNPISGHNTLYWYLQNLGQGPELLIRYENEEAVDDSQLPKDRFSAERLKGVDSTLKIQPAELGDSAVYLCASGSGTGEGNTIYFGEGSWLTVV.

The V call is TRBV28, the J call TRBJ1-2; the D gene is possibly TRBD1 (5 bases). Between the trimmed V and J ends, which lost 11 bases and 5 bases, there was a span of 12 bases. The V gene's germline CDR1 is MDHEN and CDR2 SYDVKM. The CDR3 has 11 amino acids. CDR3 amino acids: CAVGAGYGYTF. Here the CDR3 DNA reads TGTGCCGTTGGGGCTGGGTATGGCTACACCTTC.

CDR3 amino acids: CAWRGSRVEEDEQFF. Here the CDR3 DNA reads TGTGCCTGGAGAGGGTCGCGGGTGGAGGAGGATGAGCAGTTCTTC. V gene TRBV30 combines with J gene TRBJ2-1; D might be TRBD2 (5 bases). V gave up 3 bases and J gave up 8 bases, with 20 bases separating them. The germline CDR1 and CDR2 sequences are GTSNPN and SVGIG (reference sequence). The CDR3 runs to 15 residues.

This clone was found once. The chain couples TRBV5-4 to TRBJ2-2; 7 bases map to TRBD2. J lost 1 base, V lost 3 bases, and 9 bases had no gene match. CDR3 length: 17 residues. Germline V gene data show CDR1 as SGHNT and CDR2 as YYREEE (reference sequence). This chain's CDR3 is CASSSSELAWNTGELFF. DNA for the CDR3: TGTGCCAGCAGCTCCAGTGAACTAGCGTGGAACACCGGGGAGCTGTTTTTT.